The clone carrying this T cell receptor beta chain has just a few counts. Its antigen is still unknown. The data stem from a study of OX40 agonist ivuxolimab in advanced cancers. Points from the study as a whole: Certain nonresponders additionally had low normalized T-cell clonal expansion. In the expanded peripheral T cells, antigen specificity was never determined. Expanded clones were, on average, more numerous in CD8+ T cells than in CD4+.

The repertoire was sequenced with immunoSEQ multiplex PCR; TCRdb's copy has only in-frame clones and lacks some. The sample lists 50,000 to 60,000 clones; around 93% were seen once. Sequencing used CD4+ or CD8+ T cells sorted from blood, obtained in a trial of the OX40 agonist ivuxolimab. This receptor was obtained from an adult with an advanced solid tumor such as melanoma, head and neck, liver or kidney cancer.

The CDR3 sequence is CASSVTSGSSHEQYF. CDR3 nucleotides: TGTGCCAGCAGCGTCACTAGCGGGAGTTCCCACGAGCAGTACTTC. This rearrangement joins TRBV6-5 to TRBJ2-7; 11 nucleotides line up with TRBD2. Germline trimming cut 6 bases from V and 5 bases from J; bases unmatched to any gene: 9. The CDR3 length is 15 residues. Germline V gene data show CDR1 as MNHEY and CDR2 as SVGAGI.